This TCR beta chain is from a study of CD8 T cells in Susac syndrome. The V and J ends lost 0 bases and 5 bases respectively, with 19 bases between them. The CDR3 loop spans 17 amino acids. An amount of RNA that ranged from roughly 0.5 to 1 ug was reverse transcribed with random hexamers. TCRdb reprocessed the immunoSEQ multiplex PCR reads with MiXCR, giving one entry per CDR3 protein. Among tens of thousands of distinct CDR3 sequences listed, more than 85% were seen once. The rearrangement joins TRBV23-1 to TRBJ1-2; weak D call: TRBD1 (6 bases). TRBV23-1 is recorded as an ORF, its role being uncertain. Sequencing was carried out using CD8+ T cells from PBMCs. This receptor was identified in a human donor with multiple sclerosis. CDR3 coding DNA: TGCGCCAGCAGTCAATCCAAAGGAGACGAGGGGGATTATGGCTACACCTTC. Translating it yields CASSQSKGDEGDYGYTF.